Following are 2 T cell receptor beta chains from one sample sequenced in a study of T cells in localized non-small cell lung cancer. TCRdb's table, derived via immunoSEQ multiplex PCR, lists solely in-frame clones and lacks some. The table has 38,000 or so clones, 80% to 90% seen once; the top ten hold more than 5.5%. This specimen was peripheral blood mononuclear cells, taken before any cancer treatment. The origin of the receptors is a male donor at least 60 years old with stage II lung adenocarcinoma.

This chain connects TRBV5-5 to TRBJ1-1; D unresolved. This CDR3 spans 13 amino acids. V lost 3 bases and J lost 5, with 11 bases in between. Germline CDR1 is SGHKS and CDR2 is YYEKEE (reference sequence). The CDR3 DNA is TGTGCCAGCAGCTGGACGGTGGGGACTGAAGCTTTCTTT. Its protein is CASSWTVGTEAFF.

This clone showed up just a few times. The chain couples TRBV19 to TRBJ1-5; D gene unclear. V lost 5 bases to trimming and J lost 4 bases, with 9 bases between them. Germline lookup yields CDR1 LNHDA and CDR2 SQIVND (reference sequence). There are 13 residues in the CDR3. CDR3 sequence (DNA): TGTGCCAGTAGTCGGGCGGGAAATCAGCCCCAGCATTTT. It translates to CASSRAGNQPQHF.